These 23 T cell receptor beta chains were all obtained from the same sample, sequenced in a study of prognosis after radiotherapy for stage I lung cancer. Researchers used two-round multiplex PCR to amplify TCR beta CDR3 starting from genomic DNA. The first PCR round targeted every TRBV and TRBJ gene with specific primers. A single record per CDR3 protein comes from TCRdb applying MiXCR to the multiplex PCR reads. Of more than 30,000 distinct CDR3 sequences in the sample, 35% to 45% were seen once. The sequencing used PBMCs, collected before or after stereotactic body radiation therapy (not recorded which). These receptors were obtained from a donor aged 50 or older with non-small cell lung cancer.

V usage is TRBV12-3 or TRBV12-4 and J usage is TRBJ2-2; D ambiguous. Trimming shortened V by 3 bases and J by 2 bases, and 19 bases separated the two germline ends. The CDR3 covers 18 residues. This CDR3 reads CASSFGTGITLNTGELFF. The CDR3 DNA is TGTGCCAGCAGTTTTGGTACCGGTATCACACTAAACACCGGGGAGCTGTTTTTT.

This clonotype appeared many times. V is TRBV11-2 and J is TRBJ1-4; D may be TRBD1 (5 bases). This CDR3 has 15 amino acids. Trimming left V 0 bases short and J 7 bases short, with 12 bases between. CDR1 is SGHAT and CDR2 is FQNNGV in the germline V gene. The DNA of the CDR3 is TGTGCCAGCAGCTTAGATCACGGGGCGACTGAAAAACTGTTTTTT. Its translation is CASSLDHGATEKLFF.

By its share, this clonotype is medium-sized (0.01 to 0.1%). This chain links TRBV6-2 or TRBV6-3 with TRBJ2-6; possibly TRBD1 or TRBD2 for D (5 bases each). Germline loops: CDR1 MNHEY, CDR2 SVGEGT. There are 16 residues in the CDR3. The V and J ends lost 6 bases and 4 bases respectively, with 16 bases between them. The CDR3 sequence is CASSVSLGEGANVLTF. CDR3 nucleotide sequence: TGTGCCAGCAGCGTGTCTTTGGGGGAAGGGGCCAACGTCCTGACTTTC.

This clonotype was observed at least ten times. This rearrangement joins TRBV20-1 to TRBJ1-1, with a possible D match to TRBD1 (5 bases). Germline V CDR1 and CDR2: DFQATT, SNEGSKA (reference sequence). V was clipped by 1 base and J by 3 bases, with 9 bases between them. This CDR3 contains 13 residues. DNA of the CDR3: TGCAGTGCTAGAGTCTCGGGGGACACTGAAGCTTTCTTT. It translates to CSARVSGDTEAFF.

Of note for this clonotype: It differs at one base from a far larger clone, so likely a read error. The chain uses TRBV6-5 and TRBJ2-1; the D gene is possibly TRBD2 (5 bases). This CDR3 region has 12 residues. Germline lookup yields CDR1 MNHEY and CDR2 SVGAGI. The DNA of the CDR3 is TGTGCCAGCAGTGAAGTCGGGAATGAGCAGTTATTC. Translation: CASSEVGNEQLF.

This clonotype was seen many times. The rearrangement links TRBV9 to TRBJ1-5, with 9 bases that match TRBD1. The V gene's germline CDR1 is SGDLS and CDR2 YYNGEE. The CDR3 runs 13 residues. V was pared by 5 bases and J by 6 bases, with 3 bases of the junction left unmatched. The CDR3 DNA reads TGTGCCAGCAGTGAACAGGGGGCTCAGCCCCAGCATTTT. It encodes CASSEQGAQPQHF.

To note about this clonotype: This sequence is one base from a far larger clone and is likely a read error. The gene calls are TRBV6-5 and TRBJ2-6; possible D gene TRBD1, 6 bases. The germline gives CDR1 MNHEY, CDR2 SVGAGI. The CDR3 runs 14 residues. The CDR3 bases are TGTGCCAGCGGCAGGGGCTCTGGGGGCAACGTCCTGACTTTC. Translation gives CASGRGSGGNVLTF.

This chain uses TRBV2 with TRBJ2-3; unclear D gene. The CDR3 extends over 12 amino acids. The V end lost 5 bases, the J end lost 4 bases, and 7 bases lay between the germline ends. Germline V gene lookup returns CDR1 SNHLY and CDR2 FYNNEI. The CDR3 loop reads CASSSPPDTQYF. In nucleotides, the CDR3 is TGTGCCAGCAGTTCACCCCCAGATACGCAGTATTTT.

The chain employs TRBV6-1 and TRBJ2-2; D may match TRBD1 or TRBD2 (5 bases each). This CDR3 has 16 amino acids. Germline assignment: CDR1 MNHNS and CDR2 SASEGT. Trimming took 2 bases from V and 5 from J, leaving 15 bases between them. The CDR3 DNA reads TGTGCCAGCAGTGAACGTCTGGCATGGGGGACCGGGGAGCTGTTTTTT. Translating gives CASSERLAWGTGELFF.

As regards this clonotype: This is likely an artifact of a read error, given a far larger clone one base away. The chain has TRBV6-4 and TRBJ2-6; D gene uncertain. V was pared by 5 bases and J by 2 bases, with 10 bases between. In germline, CDR1 is MRHNA, CDR2 SNTAGT. The CDR3 has 15 amino acids. The CDR3 sequence: CASSYSWTGANVLTF. The DNA of the CDR3 is TGTGCCAGCAGTTACAGCTGGACTGGGGCCAACGTCCTGACTTTC.

In this sample, this clonotype turned up many times. The chain uses TRBV30 and TRBJ1-3; D is uncertain. The V gene lost 3 bases and the J gene lost 0 bases, with 9 bases spanning the gap. The germline CDR1 and CDR2 sequences are GTSNPN and SVGIG (reference sequence). CDR3 length: 14 residues. CDR3: CAWSRFSSGNTIYF. The CDR3 coding sequence is TGTGCCTGGAGCAGATTCAGCTCTGGAAACACCATATATTTT. Based on the CDR3 plus reference TRBV30 and TRBJ1-3, the full variable domain is SQTIHQWPATLVQPVGSPLSLECTVEGTSNPNLYWYRQAAGRGLQLLFYSVGIGQISSEVPQNLSASRPQDRQFILSSKKLLLSDSGFYLCAWSRFSSGNTIYFGEGSWLTVV.

The sample holds a few counts of this clonotype. A read error may explain this, as a much larger clone is one base away. The J gene is TRBJ1-4, the V gene TRBV15; 8 bases are a match to TRBD1. Looked up from germline, CDR1 is LNHNV and CDR2 is YYDKDF (reference sequence). The J segment lost 8 bases and the V segment lost 7 bases, leaving 9 bases of the junction unmatched. The CDR3 totals 14 residues. The CDR3, as DNA: TGTGCCACCATCGCGGACAGGGCGCGGGAAAAACTGTTTTTT. It codes for CATIADRAREKLFF.

This sequence joins TRBV5-1 and TRBJ2-7; 8 bases are a match to TRBD1. The CDR3 has 14 amino acids. V trimming: 4 bases; J trimming: 5 bases; junction bases outside the gene matches: 8. CDR1 and CDR2 from the germline V gene are SGHRS and YFSETQ. The chain's CDR3 is CASSPWTGFHEQYF. CDR3 DNA sequence: TGCGCCAGCAGCCCGTGGACAGGGTTCCACGAGCAGTACTTC.

As regards this clonotype: This is likely an artifact of a read error, given a far larger clone one base away. V usage is TRBV24-1 and J usage is TRBJ2-5, with TRBD1 matching over 7 bases. V lost 7 bases, J lost 11 bases, and 9 bases stayed unmatched. This CDR3 has 12 residues. Germline values: CDR1 KGHDR, CDR2 SFDVKD. The CDR3 sequence: CATSGTVDEQYF. The CDR3 bases are TGTGCCACCAGCGGGACAGTCGATGAGCAGTACTTC.

This clonotype was counted a single time. The chain is built from TRBV27 and TRBJ1-6, with TRBD1 as a possible D gene (6 bases). Trimming took 2 bases from V and 9 from J, leaving 14 bases between them. Per the germline V gene, CDR1 is MNHEY and CDR2 is SMNVEV (reference sequence). CDR3 length equals 15 residues. The DNA of the CDR3 is TGTGCCAGCAGTTTAAGTTACAGGGTAGCTTCACCCCTCCACTTT. The encoded protein is CASSLSYRVASPLHF.

The gene calls are TRBV6-2 or TRBV6-3 and TRBJ2-7, with D possibly TRBD2 on 5 matching bases. The CDR3 extends over 12 amino acids. Germline values: CDR1 MNHEY, CDR2 SVGEGT. V dropped 11 bases and J dropped 6 bases, with 17 bases sitting between them. CDR3 DNA: TGTGCCGCCATGGGCGCCGGAGGCGAGCAGTACTTC. This sequence encodes CAAMGAGGEQYF.

The V call is TRBV7-3, the J call TRBJ1-1; possibly TRBD1 for D (5 bases). The length of the CDR3 is 17 residues. Germline V gene lookup returns CDR1 SGHTA and CDR2 FQGTGA. The germline V and J ends were trimmed by 2 bases and 3 bases, with 19 bases remaining between them. CDR3 loop: CASSLAAPGDGDTEAFF. In DNA, the CDR3 is TGTGCCAGCAGCTTAGCGGCCCCTGGGGACGGCGACACTGAAGCTTTCTTT.

The gene calls are TRBV27 and TRBJ2-7; the D gene is possibly TRBD2 (5 bases). The germline V gene has CDR1 MNHEY and CDR2 SMNVEV (reference sequence). With 5 bases removed from V and 7 bases from J, the gap between germline ends came to 24 bases. The CDR3 totals 16 residues. CDR3 sequence (DNA): TGTGCCAGCAGTACCCGGACTGGTGCTCATCCTGTTGAGCAGTACTTC. It yields the protein CASSTRTGAHPVEQYF.

This sequence joins TRBV19 and TRBJ1-3, with D possibly being TRBD1 (5 bases). Germline CDR1 is LNHDA and CDR2 is SQIVND (reference sequence). The CDR3 consists of 14 residues. V was trimmed by 10 bases and J by 0 bases, leaving 13 bases between them. The CDR3 nucleotides read TGTGCCACTAGGGAGGGGACCTCTGGAAACACCATATATTTT. Residues: CATREGTSGNTIYF.

Regarding this clonotype: This likely came from a read error, as a far larger clone is one base away. The chain carries TRBV7-2 and TRBJ2-5, with TRBD2 identical over 7 bases. This CDR3 region has 15 residues. Germline assignment: CDR1 SGHTA and CDR2 FQGNSA. CDR3: CASSSSGSYQDTQYF. Written as DNA, the CDR3 is TGTGCCAGCAGCTCTAGCGGTTCGTACCAAGATACCCAGTACTTC. Full variable domain (missing parts from reference TRBV7-2 and TRBJ2-5): GAGVSQSPSNKVTEKGKDVELRCDPISGHTALYWYRQSLGQGLEFLIYFQGNSAPDKSGLPSDRFSAERTGGSVSTLTIQRTQQEDSAVYLCASSSSGSYQDTQYFGPGTRLLVL.

This rearrangement joins TRBV7-3 to TRBJ2-1, with TRBD2 as a possible D gene (5 bases). Trimming shortened V by 9 bases and J by 2 bases, and 20 bases separated the two germline ends. Germline lookup yields CDR1 SGHTA and CDR2 FQGTGA. CDR3 length: 16 residues. This chain's CDR3 is CARRRSGGGTYNEQFF. In nucleotides, the CDR3 is TGTGCCAGAAGACGCAGCGGTGGTGGAACCTACAATGAGCAGTTCTTC.

Points on this clonotype: A much larger clone differs from this one at a single base, so this may be a read error. The CDR3 is CATSYPPKIKGGANEKLFF. DNA of the CDR3: TGTGCCACCAGTTATCCCCCAAAGATAAAGGGGGGGGCTAATGAAAAACTGTTTTTT. The chain joins TRBV24-1 to TRBJ1-4; D might be TRBD1 (6 bases). The CDR3 has 19 residues. Trimming left V 6 bases short and J 3 bases short, with 25 bases between. The germline V gene encodes CDR1 KGHDR and CDR2 SFDVKD.

In this sample, this clonotype is medium-sized. This chain links TRBV20-1 with TRBJ2-1; 10 nucleotides line up with TRBD2. The ends lost 0 bases at V and 3 bases at J; junction bases unmatched: 5. The CDR3 sequence is 16 residues long. CDR1 and CDR2 (germline): DFQATT, SNEGSKA (reference sequence). CDR3 DNA sequence: TGCAGTGCTAGAGATGGGAGCGGGGGGGACTACAATGAGCAGTTCTTC. Residues: CSARDGSGGDYNEQFF.